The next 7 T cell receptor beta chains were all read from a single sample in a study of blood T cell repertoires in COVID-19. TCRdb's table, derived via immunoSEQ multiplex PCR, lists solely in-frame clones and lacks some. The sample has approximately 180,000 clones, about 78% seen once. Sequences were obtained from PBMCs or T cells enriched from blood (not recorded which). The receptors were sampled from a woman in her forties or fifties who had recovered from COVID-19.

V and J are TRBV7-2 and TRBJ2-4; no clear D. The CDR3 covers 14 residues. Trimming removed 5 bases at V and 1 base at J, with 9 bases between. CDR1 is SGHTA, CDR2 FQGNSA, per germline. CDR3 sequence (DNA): TGTGCCAGCAGCCCCCTTCTGGCCAAAAACATTCAGTACTTC. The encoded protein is CASSPLLAKNIQYF.

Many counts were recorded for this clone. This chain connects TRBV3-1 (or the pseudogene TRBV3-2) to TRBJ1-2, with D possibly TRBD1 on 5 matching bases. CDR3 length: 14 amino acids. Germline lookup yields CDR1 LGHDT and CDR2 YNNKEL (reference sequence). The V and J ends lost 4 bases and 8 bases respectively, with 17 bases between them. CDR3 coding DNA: TGTGCCAGCAGCCCTGGACAAGTGAGGAACGGCTACACCTTC. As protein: CASSPGQVRNGYTF.

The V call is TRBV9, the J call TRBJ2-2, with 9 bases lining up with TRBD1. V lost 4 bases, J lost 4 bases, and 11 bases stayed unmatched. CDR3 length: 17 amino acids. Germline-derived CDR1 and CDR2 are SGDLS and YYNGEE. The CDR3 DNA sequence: TGTGCCAGCAGCCCCCCCGGGACAGGGTCGAGCACCGGGGAGCTGTTTTTT. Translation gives CASSPPGTGSSTGELFF.

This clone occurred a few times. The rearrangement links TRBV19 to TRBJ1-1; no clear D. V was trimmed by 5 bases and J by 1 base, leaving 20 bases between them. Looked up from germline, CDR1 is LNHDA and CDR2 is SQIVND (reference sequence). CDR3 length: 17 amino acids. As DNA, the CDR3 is TGTGCCAGTAGTGGGCGCCCCTTAAGCTTTGGGAACACTGAAGCTTTCTTT. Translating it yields CASSGRPLSFGNTEAFF.

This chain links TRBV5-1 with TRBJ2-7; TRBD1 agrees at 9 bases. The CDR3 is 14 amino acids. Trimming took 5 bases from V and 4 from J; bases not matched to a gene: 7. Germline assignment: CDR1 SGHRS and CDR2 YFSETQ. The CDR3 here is CASRIDRGAYEQYF. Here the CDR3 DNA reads TGCGCCAGCAGGATCGACAGGGGGGCATACGAGCAGTACTTC.

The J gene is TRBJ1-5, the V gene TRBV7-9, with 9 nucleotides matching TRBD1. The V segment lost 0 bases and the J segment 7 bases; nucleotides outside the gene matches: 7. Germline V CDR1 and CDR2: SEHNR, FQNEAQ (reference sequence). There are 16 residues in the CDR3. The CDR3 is CASSLAGGQGGQPQHF. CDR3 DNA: TGTGCCAGCAGCTTAGCGGGGGGACAGGGTGGGCAGCCCCAGCATTTT.

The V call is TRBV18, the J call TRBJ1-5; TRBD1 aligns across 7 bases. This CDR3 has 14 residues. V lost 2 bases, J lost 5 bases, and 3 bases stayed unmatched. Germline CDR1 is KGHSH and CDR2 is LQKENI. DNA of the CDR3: TGTGCCAGCTCACCAGATACAGGGGATCAGCCCCAGCATTTT. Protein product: CASSPDTGDQPQHF. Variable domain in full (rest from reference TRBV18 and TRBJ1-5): NAGVMQNPRHLVRRRGQEARLRCSPMKGHSHVYWYRQLPEEGLKFMVYLQKENIIDESGMPKERFSAEFPKEGPSILRIQQVVRGDSAAYFCASSPDTGDQPQHFGDGTRLSIL.